This TCR beta chain appears in the sequencing data of a study of identical twins. TCRdb recomputed calls from the 5' RACE reads with MiXCR, one row per CDR3 protein. The sample includes around 490,000 distinct CDR3 sequences, approximately 14% of them seen just once. A few counts support this clonotype. Its matching antigen is unknown. Donors were all healthy Caucasians. Study conclusions and caveats: Cord blood beta clonotypes that were abundant carried fewer insertions, and memory repertoires showed no such trend. Interpretation of the results relied on cross-sectional statistical analysis and not on following the same donors.

Germline V lookup: CDR1 SEHNR, CDR2 FQNEAQ (reference sequence). This CDR3 region has 14 residues. V lost 2 bases to trimming and J lost 0 bases, with 8 bases between them. This same sample was also taken into another study, of yellow fever vaccine responses in identical twins. This second study says: Twins reportedly had a vaccine T cell response that seemed partly convergent, partly personalized.

Material: CD4+ T cells sorted from blood. The source is a woman younger than 30 in good health. The J gene is TRBJ2-7, the V gene TRBV7-9; D remains unclear. In DNA form, the CDR3 reads TGTGCCAGCAGCTTATCGCCAGTCTCCTACGAGCAGTACTTC. Translated, it gives CASSLSPVSYEQYF. Full variable domain (missing parts from reference TRBV7-9 and TRBJ2-7): DTGVSQNPRHKITKRGQNVTFRCDPISEHNRLYWYRQTLGQGPEFLTYFQNEAQLEKSRLLSDRFSAERPKGSFSTLEIQRTEQGDSAMYLCASSLSPVSYEQYFGPGTRLTVT.